Given below is one TCR beta chain in context. What this receptor recognizes is not known. One base away there is no much larger clone; base qualities are not given. The data were taken from a study of blood T cell repertoires in COVID-19 (dated by TCRdb to 2018 to 2021). As for the study more broadly: The collaborator samples originated in the United States, Italy and Spain and spanned the acute and convalescent phases of COVID-19. The prospective study material was composed of cDNA or gDNA derived from T cells, B-cell-depleted T cells, or PBMCs. Deeply sampled blood TCRbeta repertoires from subjects exposed to, actively infected with, or recovered from COVID-19 were included in the dataset. A freely available public database, intended as a resource for researchers studying the immune response to SARS-CoV-2, is where the repertoires were released. The samples were drawn from two sources: the first 160 participants of the ongoing ImmuneRACE study, and approximately 1,300 subjects contributed by 6 global collaborators. Sample metadata almost always included a de-identified subject ID, COVID-19 status, age in years and sex. Where HLA class I and class II types were available, the types were taken from metadata supplied by the sample provider, not from assay-based typing. On the study overall, not on this receptor specifically: How much clinical and demographic metadata was included differed by source and by participant, and the metadata was provided uncurated.

The immunoSEQ Assay, a bias-controlled multiplex PCR, was used to amplify TCRbeta CDR3 regions from genomic DNA. On the authors' methods: The number of nucleated cells in each sample was estimated from the amplification of reference gene primers within the assay. To quantify the absolute abundance of each unique TCRbeta CDR3 rearrangement, sequence reads were collapsed and filtered. Productive Simpson clonality was computed per sample as the square root of Simpson's diversity index over productive rearrangements. In its TCRdb copy, this immuneACCESS table keeps in-frame sequences only and misses some clones. Where compared with another copy, unresolved V genes explain less than half of these, and the others have no known cause. The D gene and trimming were derived from the DNA, and the V and J assignments and clone size from that table. This sample has 150,000 to 180,000 clones in its table, and roughly 88% of those were observed once. Just over 9.5% of the sample is taken by the ten largest.

The germline V gene (reference sequence) sets CDR1 to PRHDT and CDR2 to FYEKMQ. The germline V and J ends show losses of 1 base and 6 bases respectively, and no gene match explains 3 bases of the junction. From cysteine to phenylalanine, the CDR3 is 15 amino acids long. CDR3 DNA is the only sequence kept; it has 45 bases, read in frame from the first base. The collaborating institutions used their own protocols to collect whole blood in K2EDTA tubes. For TCRbeta analysis, collaborators shipped samples in one of three forms: frozen whole blood, isolated PBMCs, or DNA extracted from either of those sample types.

The TCR originated in a woman between 50 and 59 years old with acute or convalescent COVID-19. The chain joins TRBV13 to TRBJ2-1, with 10 bases aligning to TRBD2. Sequencing was carried out using peripheral blood. The CDR3 corresponds to CASSLELAGLNEQFF. DNA sequence: TGTGCCAGCAGCTTAGAACTAGCGGGGCTCAATGAGCAGTTCTTC.